This section outlines one T cell receptor beta chain sequence together with its context. These data originate in a study of T cell changes during pregnancy in multiple sclerosis. The length of the CDR3 is 14 residues. The V and J ends lost 6 bases and 1 base, in that order; junction bases with no gene match: 3. Per the germline V gene, CDR1 is SNHLY and CDR2 is FYNNEI. The repertoire was sequenced with immunoSEQ multiplex PCR; TCRdb's copy has only in-frame clones and lacks some. The sample carries 50,000 to 65,000 clones, under 95% recorded once. The sample here was CD8+ T cells from peripheral blood mononuclear cells, taken before pregnancy. This TCR was sampled from a female donor with multiple sclerosis, enrolled in a pregnancy study. The V and J genes are TRBV2 and TRBJ1-5; TRBD1 matches 7 bases. As DNA, the CDR3 is TGTGCCAGCAGCGAGGGACAGAGCAATCAGCCCCAGCATTTT. It encodes CASSEGQSNQPQHF.